What follows are 2 T cell receptor beta chains derived from one specimen sequenced in a study of blood T cell repertoires in COVID-19. The assay was immunoSEQ multiplex PCR, and TCRdb's table has in-frame clones only and misses some. Of roughly 300,000 clones listed, about 85% are singletons. Material: peripheral blood. The receptors come from a human donor in a cohort sampled during active COVID-19.

The chain carries TRBV6-5 and TRBJ2-7, with TRBD2 as a possible D gene (5 bases). Between the trimmed V and J ends, which lost 2 bases and 4 bases, there was a span of 12 bases. Germline loops: CDR1 MNHEY, CDR2 SVGAGI. The CDR3 spans 14 residues. CDR3 residues: CASSYRERGYEQYF. For the CDR3, the DNA is TGTGCCAGCAGTTACAGGGAACGGGGTTACGAGCAGTACTTC.

The rearrangement joins TRBV24-1 to TRBJ2-3, with D perhaps TRBD2 (6 bases). Trimming pared 0 bases from V and 5 bases from J, leaving 8 bases between. The CDR3 runs to 14 residues. Per germline, CDR1 KGHDR and CDR2 SFDVKD. The CDR3: CATSDLWGEDTQYF. The CDR3 nucleotides read TGTGCCACCAGTGATTTGTGGGGGGAAGATACGCAGTATTTT.